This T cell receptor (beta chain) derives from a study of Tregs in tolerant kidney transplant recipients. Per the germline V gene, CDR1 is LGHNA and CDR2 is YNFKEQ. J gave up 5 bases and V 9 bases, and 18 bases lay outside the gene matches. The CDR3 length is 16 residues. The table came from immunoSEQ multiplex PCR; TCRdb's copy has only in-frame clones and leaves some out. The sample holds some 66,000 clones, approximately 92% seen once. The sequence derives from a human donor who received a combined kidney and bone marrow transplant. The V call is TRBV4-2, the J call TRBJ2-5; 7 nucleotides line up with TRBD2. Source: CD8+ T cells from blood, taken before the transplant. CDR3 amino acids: CASSGGGPPLGETQYF. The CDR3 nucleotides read TGTGCCAGTTCGGGGGGTGGGCCTCCTTTGGGGGAGACCCAGTACTTC.